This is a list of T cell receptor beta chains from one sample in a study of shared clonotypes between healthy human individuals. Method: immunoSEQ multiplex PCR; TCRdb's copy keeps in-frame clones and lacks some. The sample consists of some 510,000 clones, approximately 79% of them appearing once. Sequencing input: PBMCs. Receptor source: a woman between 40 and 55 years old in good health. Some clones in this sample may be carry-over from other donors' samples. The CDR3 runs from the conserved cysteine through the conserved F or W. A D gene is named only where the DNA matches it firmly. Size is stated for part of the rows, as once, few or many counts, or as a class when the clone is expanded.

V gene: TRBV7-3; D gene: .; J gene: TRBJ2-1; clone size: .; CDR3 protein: CASSLTGSRYNEQFF; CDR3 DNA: TGTGCCAGCAGCTTAACGGGGTCCAGGTACAATGAGCAGTTCTTC
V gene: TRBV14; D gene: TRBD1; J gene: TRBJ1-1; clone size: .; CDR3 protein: CASSHLQGRANTEAFF; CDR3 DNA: TGTGCCAGCAGCCACCTACAGGGGCGGGCGAACACTGAAGCTTTCTTT
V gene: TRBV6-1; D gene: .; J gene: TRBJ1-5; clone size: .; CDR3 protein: CASSEWGPYQPQHF; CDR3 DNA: TGTGCCAGCAGTGAATGGGGGCCCTATCAGCCCCAGCATTTT
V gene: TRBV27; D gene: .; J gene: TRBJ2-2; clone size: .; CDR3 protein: CASSFSRRGGELFF; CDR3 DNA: TGTGCCAGCAGTTTTTCCCGTCGCGGCGGGGAGCTGTTTTTT
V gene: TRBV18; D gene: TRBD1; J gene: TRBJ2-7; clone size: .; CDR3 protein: CASSPGQGGSYEQYF; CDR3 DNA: TGTGCCAGCTCACCAGGACAGGGGGGTTCTTACGAGCAGTACTTC
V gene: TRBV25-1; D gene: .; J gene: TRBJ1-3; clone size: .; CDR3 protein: CASSEGGRLSGNTIYF; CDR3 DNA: TGTGCCAGCAGTGAGGGGGGAAGACTCTCTGGAAACACCATATATTTT
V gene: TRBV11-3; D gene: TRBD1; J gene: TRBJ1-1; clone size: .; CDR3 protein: CVSSLGGQGASEAFF; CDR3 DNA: TGTGTCAGCAGCTTAGGGGGACAGGGGGCATCTGAAGCTTTCTTT
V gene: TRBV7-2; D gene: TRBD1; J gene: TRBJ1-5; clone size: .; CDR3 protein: CASSPTGVHLIQPQHF; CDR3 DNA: TGTGCCAGCAGCCCGACAGGGGTTCATTTAATTCAGCCCCAGCATTTT
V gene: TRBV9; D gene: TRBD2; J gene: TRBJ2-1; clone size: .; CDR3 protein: CASSKAGSYNEQFF; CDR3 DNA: TGTGCCAGCAGCAAAGCGGGGTCCTACAATGAGCAGTTCTTC
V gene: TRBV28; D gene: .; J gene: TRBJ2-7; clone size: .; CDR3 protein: CASRPRQDRYEQYF; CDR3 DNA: TGTGCCAGCAGACCCCGACAGGACCGCTACGAGCAGTACTTC
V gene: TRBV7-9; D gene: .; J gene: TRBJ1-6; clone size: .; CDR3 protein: CASSLVNSPLHF; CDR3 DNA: TGTGCCAGCAGCTTAGTCAATTCACCCCTCCACTTT
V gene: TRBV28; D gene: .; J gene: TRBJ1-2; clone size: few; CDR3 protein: CASSSGGVYNTF; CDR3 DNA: TGTGCCAGCAGCTCCGGAGGGGTATATAACACCTTC
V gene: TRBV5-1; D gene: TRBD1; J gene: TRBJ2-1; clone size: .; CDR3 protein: CASSFGTGGNEQFF; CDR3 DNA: TGCGCCAGCAGCTTCGGGACAGGGGGCAATGAGCAGTTCTTC
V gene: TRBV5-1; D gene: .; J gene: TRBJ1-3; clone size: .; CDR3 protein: CASSLEVFGNTIYF; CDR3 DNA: TGCGCCAGCAGCTTGGAGGTTTTCGGAAACACCATATATTTT
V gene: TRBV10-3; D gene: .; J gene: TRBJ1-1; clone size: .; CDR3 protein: CAIGLTVNTEAFF; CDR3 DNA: TGTGCCATAGGGTTGACAGTGAACACTGAAGCTTTCTTT
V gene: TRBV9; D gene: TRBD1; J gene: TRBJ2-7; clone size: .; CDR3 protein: CASSPQGQTYEQYF; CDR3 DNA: TGTGCCAGCAGCCCCCAGGGACAGACCTACGAGCAGTACTTC
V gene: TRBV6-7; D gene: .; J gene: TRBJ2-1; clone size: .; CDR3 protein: CASSYRTINNDQFF; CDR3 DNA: TGTGCCAGCAGTTACCGGACTATAAACAATGATCAGTTCTTC